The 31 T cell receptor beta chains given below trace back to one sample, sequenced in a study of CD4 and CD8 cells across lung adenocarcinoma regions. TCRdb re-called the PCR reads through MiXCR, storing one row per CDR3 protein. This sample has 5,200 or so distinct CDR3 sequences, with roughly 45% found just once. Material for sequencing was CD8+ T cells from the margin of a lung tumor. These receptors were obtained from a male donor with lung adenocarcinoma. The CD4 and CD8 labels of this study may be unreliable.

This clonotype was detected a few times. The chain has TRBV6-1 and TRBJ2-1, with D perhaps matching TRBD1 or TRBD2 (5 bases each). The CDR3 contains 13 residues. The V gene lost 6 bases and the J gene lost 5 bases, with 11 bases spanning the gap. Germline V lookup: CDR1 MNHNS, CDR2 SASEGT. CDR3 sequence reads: CASRKPGHNEQFF. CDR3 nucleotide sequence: TGTGCCAGCAGAAAACCGGGACACAATGAGCAGTTCTTC.

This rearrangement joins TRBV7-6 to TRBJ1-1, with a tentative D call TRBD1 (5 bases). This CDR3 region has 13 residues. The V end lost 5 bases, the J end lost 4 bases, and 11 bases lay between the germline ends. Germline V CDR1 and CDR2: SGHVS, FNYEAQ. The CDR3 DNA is TGTGCCAGCAGCGAAGGGACGGTCACTGAAGCTTTCTTT. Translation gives CASSEGTVTEAFF.

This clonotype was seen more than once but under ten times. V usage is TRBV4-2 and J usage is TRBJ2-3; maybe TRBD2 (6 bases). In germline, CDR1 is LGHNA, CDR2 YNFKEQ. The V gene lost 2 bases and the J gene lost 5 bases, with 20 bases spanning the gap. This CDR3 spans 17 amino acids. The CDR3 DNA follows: TGTGCCAGCAGCCAATTCCCGAGCGGGTTCAAAGGAGATACGCAGTATTTT. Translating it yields CASSQFPSGFKGDTQYF.

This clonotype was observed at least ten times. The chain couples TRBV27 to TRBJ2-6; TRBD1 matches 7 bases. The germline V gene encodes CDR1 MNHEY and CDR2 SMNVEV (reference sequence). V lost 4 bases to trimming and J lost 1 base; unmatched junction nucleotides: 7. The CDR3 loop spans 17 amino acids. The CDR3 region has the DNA TGTGCCAGCAGTTGGGGACAGTATCGATCTGGGGCCAACGTCCTGACTTTC. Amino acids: CASSWGQYRSGANVLTF.

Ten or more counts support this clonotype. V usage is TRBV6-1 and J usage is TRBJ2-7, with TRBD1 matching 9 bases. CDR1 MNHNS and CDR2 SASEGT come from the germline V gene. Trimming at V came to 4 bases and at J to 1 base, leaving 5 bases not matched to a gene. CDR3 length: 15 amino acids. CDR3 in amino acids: CASSVTGGGSYEQYF. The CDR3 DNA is TGTGCCAGCAGTGTAACAGGGGGCGGGTCCTACGAGCAGTACTTC.

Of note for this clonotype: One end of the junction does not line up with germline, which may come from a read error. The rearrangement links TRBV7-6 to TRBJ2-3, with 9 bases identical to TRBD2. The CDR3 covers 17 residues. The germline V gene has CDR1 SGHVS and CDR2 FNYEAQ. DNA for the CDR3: TGTGCCAGCAGCTTAGCGGTGGCGGGGGGGAGCAAAGATATGCAGTATTTT. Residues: CASSLAVAGGSKDMQYF.

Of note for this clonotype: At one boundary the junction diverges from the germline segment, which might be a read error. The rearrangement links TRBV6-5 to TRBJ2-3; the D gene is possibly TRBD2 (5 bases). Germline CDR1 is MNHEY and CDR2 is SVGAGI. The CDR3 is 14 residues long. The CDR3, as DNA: TGTGCCAGCAGTTACGTCGGGAACACAGATGCGCAGTATTTT. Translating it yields CASSYVGNTDAQYF.

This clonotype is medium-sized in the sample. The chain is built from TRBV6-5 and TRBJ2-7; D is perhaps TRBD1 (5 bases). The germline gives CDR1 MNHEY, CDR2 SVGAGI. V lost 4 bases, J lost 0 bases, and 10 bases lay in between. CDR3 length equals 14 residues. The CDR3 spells CASSLTESSYEQYF. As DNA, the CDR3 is TGTGCCAGCAGTTTGACAGAGAGCTCCTACGAGCAGTACTTC.

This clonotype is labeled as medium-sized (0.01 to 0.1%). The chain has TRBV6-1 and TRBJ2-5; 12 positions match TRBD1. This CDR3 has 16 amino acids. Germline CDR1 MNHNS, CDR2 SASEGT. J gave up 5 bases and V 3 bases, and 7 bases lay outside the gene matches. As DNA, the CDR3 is TGTGCCAGCAGTGAGATGGGGACAGGGGGCTATGAGACCCAGTACTTC. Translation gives CASSEMGTGGYETQYF.

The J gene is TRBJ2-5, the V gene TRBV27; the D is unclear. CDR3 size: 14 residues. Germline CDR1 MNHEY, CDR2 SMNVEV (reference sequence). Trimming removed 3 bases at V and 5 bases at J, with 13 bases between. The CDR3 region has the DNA TGTGCCAGCAGTTTTATCCGGTCTGGGGAGACCCAGTACTTC. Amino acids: CASSFIRSGETQYF.

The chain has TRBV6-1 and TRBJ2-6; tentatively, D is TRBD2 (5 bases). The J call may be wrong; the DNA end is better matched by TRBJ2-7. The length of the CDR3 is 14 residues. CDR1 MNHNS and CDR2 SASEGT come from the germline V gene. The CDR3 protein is CASRVAGVYNEQYF. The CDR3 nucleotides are TGTGCCAGCAGGGTGGCGGGCGTCTACAATGAGCAGTACTTC.

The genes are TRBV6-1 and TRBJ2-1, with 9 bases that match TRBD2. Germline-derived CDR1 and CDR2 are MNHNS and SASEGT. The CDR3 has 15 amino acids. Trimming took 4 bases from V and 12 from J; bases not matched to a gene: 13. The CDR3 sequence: CASSAKLAGVNGQFF. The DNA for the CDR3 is TGTGCCAGCAGTGCCAAATTAGCGGGAGTAAACGGGCAGTTCTTC.

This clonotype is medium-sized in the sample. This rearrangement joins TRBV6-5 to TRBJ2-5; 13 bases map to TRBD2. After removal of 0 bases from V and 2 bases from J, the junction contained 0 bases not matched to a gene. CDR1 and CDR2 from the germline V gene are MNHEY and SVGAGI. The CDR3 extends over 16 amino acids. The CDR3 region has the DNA TGTGCCAGCAGTTACTCGACTAGCGGGGGGCAAGAGACCCAGTACTTC. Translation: CASSYSTSGGQETQYF.

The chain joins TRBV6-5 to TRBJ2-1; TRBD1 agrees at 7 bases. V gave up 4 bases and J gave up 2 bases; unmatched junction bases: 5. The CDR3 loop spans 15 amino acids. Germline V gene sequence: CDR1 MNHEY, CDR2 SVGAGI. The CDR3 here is CASSFRDSTYNEQFF. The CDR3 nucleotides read TGTGCCAGCAGTTTCCGGGACAGCACCTACAATGAGCAGTTCTTC.

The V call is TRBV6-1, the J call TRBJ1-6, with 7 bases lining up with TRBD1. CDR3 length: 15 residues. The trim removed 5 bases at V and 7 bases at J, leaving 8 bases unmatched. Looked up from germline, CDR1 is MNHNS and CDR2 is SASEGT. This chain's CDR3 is CASSPRDRSNSPLHF. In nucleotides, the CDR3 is TGTGCCAGCAGTCCCCGGGACAGATCCAATTCACCCCTCCACTTT.

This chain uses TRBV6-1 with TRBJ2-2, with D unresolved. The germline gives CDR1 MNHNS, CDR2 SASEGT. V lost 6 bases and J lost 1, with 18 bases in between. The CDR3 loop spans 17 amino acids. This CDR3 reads CASSPSPWGLNTGELFF. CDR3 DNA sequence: TGTGCCAGCAGCCCCTCCCCTTGGGGTTTGAACACCGGGGAGCTGTTTTTT.

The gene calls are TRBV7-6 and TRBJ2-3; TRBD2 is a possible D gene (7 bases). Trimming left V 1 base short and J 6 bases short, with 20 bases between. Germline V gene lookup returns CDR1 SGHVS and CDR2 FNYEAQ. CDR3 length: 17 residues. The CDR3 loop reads CASSLGVGGGGGDTQYF. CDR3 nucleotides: TGTGCCAGCAGCTTAGGGGTGGGGGGGGGGGGCGGGGATACGCAGTATTTT.

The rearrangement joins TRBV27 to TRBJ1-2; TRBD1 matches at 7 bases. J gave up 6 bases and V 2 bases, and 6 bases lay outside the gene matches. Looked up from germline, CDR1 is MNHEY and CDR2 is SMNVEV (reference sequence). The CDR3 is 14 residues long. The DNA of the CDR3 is TGTGCCAGCAGTTTAGGGCCAGGGGGGAATGGCTACACCTTC. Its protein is CASSLGPGGNGYTF.

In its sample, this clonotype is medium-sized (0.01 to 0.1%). DNA of the CDR3: TGTGCCAGCAGCTTAGGCGGGGGACCCAATGAGCAGTTCTTC. This codes for CASSLGGGPNEQFF. The chain joins TRBV7-2 to TRBJ2-1, with 7 bases fitting TRBD2. Trimming took 1 base from V and 6 from J; bases not matched to a gene: 3. CDR3 length: 14 amino acids. Germline lookup yields CDR1 SGHTA and CDR2 FQGNSA.

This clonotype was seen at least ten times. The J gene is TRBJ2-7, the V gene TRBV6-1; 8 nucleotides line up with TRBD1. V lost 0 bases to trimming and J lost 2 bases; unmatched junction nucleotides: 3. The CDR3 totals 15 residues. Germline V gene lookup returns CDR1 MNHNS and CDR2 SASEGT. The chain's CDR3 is CASSEATGGPYEQYF. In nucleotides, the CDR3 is TGTGCCAGCAGTGAAGCTACAGGGGGACCCTACGAGCAGTACTTC.

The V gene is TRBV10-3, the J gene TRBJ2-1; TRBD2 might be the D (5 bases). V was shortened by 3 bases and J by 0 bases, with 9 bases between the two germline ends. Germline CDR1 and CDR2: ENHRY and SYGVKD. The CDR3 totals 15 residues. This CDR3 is CAISDRGPSYNEQFF. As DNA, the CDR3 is TGTGCCATCAGTGATAGAGGGCCCTCCTACAATGAGCAGTTCTTC.

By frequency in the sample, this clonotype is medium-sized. The CDR3 region has the DNA TGTGCCAGCAGTTTATCTGTCACGGACGGTGAGCAGTTCTTC. Its translation: CASSLSVTDGEQFF. The chain carries TRBV27 and TRBJ2-1; D gene ambiguous. Per the germline V gene, CDR1 is MNHEY and CDR2 is SMNVEV (reference sequence). Trimming took off 0 bases at V and 9 bases at J, with 12 bases between the two ends. The CDR3 loop spans 14 amino acids.

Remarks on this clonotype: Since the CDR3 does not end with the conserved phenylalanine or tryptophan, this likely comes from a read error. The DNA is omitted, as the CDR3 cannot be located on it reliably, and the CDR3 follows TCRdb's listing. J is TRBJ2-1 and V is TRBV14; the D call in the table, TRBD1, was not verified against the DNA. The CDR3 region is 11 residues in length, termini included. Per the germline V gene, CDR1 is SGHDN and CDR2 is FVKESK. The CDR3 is CAGSLLGAALL.

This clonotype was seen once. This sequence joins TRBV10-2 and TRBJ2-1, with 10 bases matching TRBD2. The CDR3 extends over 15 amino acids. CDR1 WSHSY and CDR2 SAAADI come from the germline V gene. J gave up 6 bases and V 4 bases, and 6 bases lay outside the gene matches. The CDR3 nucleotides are TGCGCCAGCAGTGTATCTAGCGGGAGTGTCAATGAGCAGTTCTTC. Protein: CASSVSSGSVNEQFF.

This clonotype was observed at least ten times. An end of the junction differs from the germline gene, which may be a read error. CDR3 loop: CASSLERGGYNEQFF. The CDR3 DNA sequence: TGTGCTAGCAGCTTAGAGCGGGGGGGCTACAATGAGCAGTTCTTC. The genes are TRBV7-7 and TRBJ2-1; 10 nucleotides align to TRBD2. The CDR3 runs to 15 residues. Germline values: CDR1 SSHAT, CDR2 FNYEAQ (reference sequence).

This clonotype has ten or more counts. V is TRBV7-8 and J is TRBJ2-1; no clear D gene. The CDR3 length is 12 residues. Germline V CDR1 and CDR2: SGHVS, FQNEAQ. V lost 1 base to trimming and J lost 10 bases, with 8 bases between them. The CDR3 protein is CASSLVGQEQFF. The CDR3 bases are TGTGCCAGCAGCTTAGTAGGGCAGGAGCAGTTCTTC.

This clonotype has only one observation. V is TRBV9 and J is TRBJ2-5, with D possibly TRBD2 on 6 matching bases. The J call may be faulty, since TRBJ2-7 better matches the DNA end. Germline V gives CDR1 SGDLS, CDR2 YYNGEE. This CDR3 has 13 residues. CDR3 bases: TGTGCCAGCGCCCCGGGAGACTCCTACGAGCAGTACTTC. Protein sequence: CASAPGDSYEQYF.

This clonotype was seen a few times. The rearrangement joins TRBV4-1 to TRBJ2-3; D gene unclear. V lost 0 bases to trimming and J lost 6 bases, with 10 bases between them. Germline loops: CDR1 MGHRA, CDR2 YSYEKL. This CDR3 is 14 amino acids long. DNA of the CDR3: TGCGCCAGCAGCCAAGATGGGGAAATGGATACGCAGTATTTT. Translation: CASSQDGEMDTQYF.

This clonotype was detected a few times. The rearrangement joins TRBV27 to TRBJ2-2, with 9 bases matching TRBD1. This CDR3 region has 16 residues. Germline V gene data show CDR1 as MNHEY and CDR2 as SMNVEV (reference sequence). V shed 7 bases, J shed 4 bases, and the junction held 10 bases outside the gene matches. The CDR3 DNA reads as TGTGCCAGCAATACTTTTGGGACAGGGATCACCGGGGAGCTGTTTTTT. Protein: CASNTFGTGITGELFF.

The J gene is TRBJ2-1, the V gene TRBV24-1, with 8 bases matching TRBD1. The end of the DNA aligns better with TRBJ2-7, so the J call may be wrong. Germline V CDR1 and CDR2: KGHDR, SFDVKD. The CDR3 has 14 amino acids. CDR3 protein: CATSRGRGRNEQYF. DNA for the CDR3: TGTGCCACCAGCCGGGGCAGGGGGCGGAACGAGCAGTACTTC.

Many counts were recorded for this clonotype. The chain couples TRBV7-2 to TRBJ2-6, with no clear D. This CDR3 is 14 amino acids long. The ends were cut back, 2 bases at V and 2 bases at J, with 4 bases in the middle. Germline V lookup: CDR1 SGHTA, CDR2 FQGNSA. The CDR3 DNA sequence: TGTGCCAGCAGCTTACGAACTGGGGCCAACGTCCTGACTTTC. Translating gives CASSLRTGANVLTF.